This T cell receptor beta chain was profiled in a study of control samples from healthy donors and cancer patients. Repertoires were generated with immunoSEQ multiplex PCR, while TCRdb's copy carries only in-frame clones and drops some. The sample holds 30,000 to 40,000 clones, 80% to 90% seen once. The ends were cut back, 4 bases at V and 0 bases at J, with 14 bases in the middle. The CDR3 is 15 amino acids. Per germline, CDR1 SGHDT and CDR2 YYEEEE. This clone occurred once. Source material: PBMCs. The TCR sequence derives from a woman aged 55 to 70 with lung cancer. The chain links TRBV5-6 to TRBJ2-7; perhaps TRBD2 as D (6 bases). Here the CDR3 DNA reads TGTGCCAGCAGCCCGGGTCGGGAGAGCTCCTACGAGCAGTACTTC. This codes for CASSPGRESSYEQYF.